One TCR beta chain is described in this entry. The data belong to a study of blood T cell repertoires in COVID-19. On the study more broadly: COVID-19 samples collected from the United States, Italy and Spain covered acute and convalescent phases. The analysed material was cDNA or gDNA that came from T cells, B-cell-depleted T cells, or PBMCs.

TCRdb keeps only in-frame clones here, not all; method: immunoSEQ multiplex PCR. The sample lists hundreds of thousands of clones, roughly 89% occurring once. Looked up from germline, CDR1 is LGHNA and CDR2 is YSLEER. V was pared by 1 base and J by 8 bases, with 20 bases between. This CDR3 has 16 residues. Participants spanned ages about 18 to 90 years and resided in 24 US areas. Two negative PCRs, clearance, or symptom resolution characterized the recovered Cohort 3 donors. The sequenced sample was PBMCs or T cells enriched from blood (not recorded which). V and J are TRBV4-3 and TRBJ1-2; D not certain. This receptor was taken from a woman aged 35 to 49 who had recovered from COVID-19. The CDR3 here is CASSQVDQALQKGYTF. In nucleotides, the CDR3 is TGCGCCAGCAGCCAAGTCGATCAGGCCCTTCAGAAGGGCTACACCTTC.